This passage covers 4 T cell receptor beta chains from one sample sequenced in a study of blood T cell repertoires in COVID-19. TCRdb's copy holds only in-frame clones and misses some; the assay was immunoSEQ multiplex PCR. This table holds 250,000 or so clones, 80% to 95% found once. The source material was peripheral blood. These TCRs come from a man aged 30 to 45 with COVID-19, enrolled during active disease.

This clone was found a few times. The V and J genes are TRBV24-1 and TRBJ1-1; no definite D call. The germline V and J ends were trimmed by 3 bases and 1 base, with 11 bases remaining between them. Germline CDR1 and CDR2: KGHDR and SFDVKD. This CDR3 is 15 amino acids long. The DNA for the CDR3 is TGTGCCACCAGTGATCCAATTCTAACGAACACTGAAGCTTTCTTT. Protein sequence: CATSDPILTNTEAFF.

V gene TRBV5-6 combines with J gene TRBJ2-1, with 12 bases that match TRBD2. Germline loops: CDR1 SGHDT, CDR2 YYEEEE. J was trimmed by 9 bases and V by 5 bases; bases with no gene match: 9. This CDR3 has 15 amino acids. DNA for the CDR3: TGTGCCAGCAGATTCCTAGCGGGGGGGCCTGGTGAGCAGTTCTTC. This gives the protein CASRFLAGGPGEQFF.

The rearrangement links TRBV5-4 to TRBJ2-5, with 13 bases lining up with TRBD2. The V and J ends lost 2 bases and 2 bases, in that order; junction bases with no gene match: 0. From germline, CDR1 is SGHNT and CDR2 YYREEE (reference sequence). This CDR3 region has 15 residues. The CDR3 loop is CASSLLAGGQETQYF. As DNA, the CDR3 is TGTGCCAGCAGCTTACTAGCGGGGGGGCAAGAGACCCAGTACTTC.

This chain links TRBV4-1 with TRBJ1-4; D remains unclear. Germline V gene sequence: CDR1 MGHRA, CDR2 YSYEKL. Trimming pared 1 base from V and 5 bases from J, leaving 11 bases between. CDR3 length: 15 residues. The CDR3 bases are TGCGCCAGCAGCCAAGTGGAGGGTCAAAATGAAAAACTGTTTTTT. It encodes CASSQVEGQNEKLFF.